The table lists the clone carrying this T cell receptor beta chain with a few counts. The CDR3 consists of 17 residues. Germline CDR1 is MNHEY and CDR2 is SMNVEV (reference sequence). Trimming took 2 bases from V and 0 from J; bases not matched to a gene: 9. The sample originates from a study of blood T cell repertoires in COVID-19. Study-level background: PBMCs, B-cell-depleted T cells, or T cells were the source of the cDNA or gDNA that made up the material.

Methods used by the authors: Cell counts per sample came from amplifying reference gene primers. Assay used: immunoSEQ multiplex PCR; TCRdb lists only in-frame clones, some missing. That table supplies the V and J calls and clone size; D and trimming were determined from the DNA. The top ten hold roughly 1.2% of the sample, which has hundreds of thousands of clones, 80% to 90% seen once. The source of this sequence is a man aged 35 to 55 with acute or convalescent COVID-19. This rearrangement joins TRBV27 to TRBJ2-7, with 8 bases lining up with TRBD1. The sequenced sample consisted of peripheral blood. CDR3 DNA sequence: TGTGCCAGCAGTTTAGAGGTGGGACAGGCGTTCTCCTACGAGCAGTACTTC. Translated, it gives CASSLEVGQAFSYEQYF.